Presented here are 17 T cell receptor beta chains from one specimen sequenced in a study of cytotoxic CD8 clonotypes in ibrutinib-treated CLL. TCRdb's table, derived via immunoSEQ multiplex PCR, lists solely in-frame clones and lacks some. The sample lists hundreds of thousands of clones; 70% were seen once. This specimen consisted of PBMCs, obtained after 24 months of ibrutinib treatment. These receptors all stem from a human donor with chronic lymphocytic leukemia.

J is TRBJ2-3 and V is TRBV4-1, with TRBD2 identical over 7 bases. The junction had 6 bases not matched to a gene; V was cut back by 4 bases and J by 2 bases. Germline lookup yields CDR1 MGHRA and CDR2 YSYEKL. The CDR3 contains 15 residues. The CDR3 DNA follows: TGCGCCAGCAGCCCGTCTAGCGGCTACACAGATACGCAGTATTTT. Translation: CASSPSSGYTDTQYF.

The chain uses TRBV7-9 and TRBJ1-4; no clear D gene. This CDR3 has 13 amino acids. Germline V lookup: CDR1 SEHNR, CDR2 FQNEAQ (reference sequence). Deletions cut 5 bases from V and 0 bases from J, with 4 bases between. In DNA form, the CDR3 reads TGTGCCAGCAGCGGTTCAACTAATGAAAAACTGTTTTTT. The encoded protein is CASSGSTNEKLFF.

This clone came up a few times. The CDR3 loop is CASSVGRVHTEAFF. CDR3 coding DNA: TGCGCCAGCAGTGTCGGCAGGGTGCACACTGAAGCTTTCTTT. This chain joins TRBV5-1 and TRBJ1-1; TRBD1 might be the D (5 bases). CDR3 length: 14 amino acids. Germline lookup yields CDR1 SGHRS and CDR2 YFSETQ. The germline V and J ends were trimmed by 5 bases and 3 bases, with 14 bases remaining between them.

The rearrangement uses TRBV15 and TRBJ1-1, with D unresolved. The CDR3 totals 12 residues. Trimming stripped 0 bases from V and 5 bases from J, with 4 bases between. From germline, CDR1 is LNHNV and CDR2 YYDKDF (reference sequence). The CDR3 reads CATSRDGTEAFF. In DNA, the CDR3 is TGTGCCACCAGCAGAGACGGTACTGAAGCTTTCTTT.

The rearrangement uses TRBV11-2 and TRBJ2-4; TRBD1 is a possible D gene (5 bases). This CDR3 region has 15 residues. CDR1 is SGHAT, CDR2 FQNNGV, per germline. The V end was cut by 6 bases, the J end by 1 base, with 13 bases between. CDR3: CASSHSGFAKNIQYF. DNA of the CDR3: TGTGCCAGCAGTCATTCAGGGTTCGCCAAAAACATTCAGTACTTC.

The chain has TRBV9 and TRBJ2-7; D might be TRBD1 (5 bases). Germline V gene lookup returns CDR1 SGDLS and CDR2 YYNGEE. V was shortened by 3 bases and J by 6 bases, with 16 bases between the two germline ends. The CDR3 has 14 residues. In DNA, the CDR3 is TGTGCCAGCAGCGAAACAAGGGGAAACAGCGAGCAGTACTTC. It yields the protein CASSETRGNSEQYF.

This clone was observed a handful of times. The gene calls are TRBV10-3 and TRBJ1-5; D remains ambiguous. The CDR3 loop spans 13 amino acids. The V gene lost 6 bases and the J gene lost 2 bases, with 8 bases spanning the gap. Per germline, CDR1 ENHRY and CDR2 SYGVKD. CDR3 coding DNA: TGTGCCATCAGCGCGTCGGGCAATCAGCCCCAGCATTTT. Its translation is CAISASGNQPQHF.

The chain combines TRBV23-1 with TRBJ2-1, with D unresolved. TRBV23-1 is assigned to the ORF class and has an uncertain function. Trimming shortened V by 5 bases and J by 8 bases, and 31 bases separated the two germline ends. This CDR3 comprises 19 residues. The CDR3 sequence: CASSKIWGVLAQPLYEQFF. CDR3 DNA: TGCGCCAGCAGTAAAATCTGGGGTGTGCTGGCACAGCCTCTTTATGAGCAGTTCTTC.

This chain links TRBV5-4 with TRBJ2-7; D is uncertain. Germline loops: CDR1 SGHNT, CDR2 YYREEE (reference sequence). Trimming shortened V by 0 bases and J by 7 bases, and 5 bases separated the two germline ends. The CDR3 has 11 amino acids. The CDR3 DNA follows: TGTGCCAGCAGCTTGGTGAGGGAGCAGTACTTC. Encoded protein: CASSLVREQYF.

The CDR3 reads CASSLLTSGSSEQYF. Here the CDR3 DNA reads TGTGCCAGCAGTTTACTGACTAGCGGGAGTAGTGAGCAGTACTTC. The chain has TRBV27 and TRBJ2-7; 12 bases match TRBD2. This CDR3 is built from 15 residues. V was clipped by 2 bases and J by 7 bases; unmatched bases: 6. Per the germline V gene, CDR1 is MNHEY and CDR2 is SMNVEV (reference sequence).

The gene calls are TRBV9 and TRBJ2-3; 13 bases are a match to TRBD2. Germline CDR1 SGDLS, CDR2 YYNGEE. This CDR3 contains 16 residues. Trimming took 6 bases from V and 2 from J; bases not matched to a gene: 6. The CDR3 bases are TGTGCCAGCAATACCGGGACTAGCGGGATCACAGATACGCAGTATTTT. It yields the protein CASNTGTSGITDTQYF.

V gene TRBV5-1 combines with J gene TRBJ1-5; unclear D gene. The V end was cut by 1 base, the J end by 0 bases, with 8 bases between. Germline CDR1 SGHRS, CDR2 YFSETQ. The CDR3 runs to 15 residues. The CDR3: CASSLSPDSNQPQHF. The CDR3 DNA reads as TGCGCCAGCAGCTTGAGTCCCGATAGCAATCAGCCCCAGCATTTT.

This clone occurred a few times. The gene calls are TRBV18 and TRBJ2-7; D is ambiguous. The V end was cut by 3 bases, the J end by 0 bases, with 15 bases between. This CDR3 comprises 16 residues. Germline V gene lookup returns CDR1 KGHSH and CDR2 LQKENI. In DNA, the CDR3 is TGTGCCAGCTCACCGCCCTCGGGCGGTAGCTCCTACGAGCAGTACTTC. Translation gives CASSPPSGGSSYEQYF.

The J gene is TRBJ2-6, the V gene TRBV11-1; D is undetermined. Germline V gene lookup returns CDR1 SGHAT and CDR2 FQDESV (reference sequence). The ends were cut back, 3 bases at V and 0 bases at J, with 3 bases in the middle. The CDR3 length is 14 residues. The CDR3 DNA reads TGTGCCAGCAGCTTTGACTCTGGGGCCAACGTCCTGACTTTC. Its translation is CASSFDSGANVLTF.

The rearrangement uses TRBV30 and TRBJ2-3; D gene unclear. The length of the CDR3 is 14 residues. Trimming left V 5 bases short and J 4 bases short, with 16 bases between. Looked up from germline, CDR1 is GTSNPN and CDR2 is SVGIG (reference sequence). The CDR3 DNA is TGTGCCTGGGAACTTACCACGGTGGCAGATACGCAGTATTTT. This translates into CAWELTTVADTQYF. The entire variable domain, with the rest obtained from reference TRBV30 and TRBJ2-3, is as follows: SQTIHQWPATLVQPVGSPLSLECTVEGTSNPNLYWYRQAAGRGLQLLFYSVGIGQISSEVPQNLSASRPQDRQFILSSKKLLLSDSGFYLCAWELTTVADTQYFGPGTRLTVL.

This clone was observed a handful of times. This chain links TRBV11-2 with TRBJ2-3; the D gene could be TRBD1 or TRBD2 (5 bases each). Deletions cut 0 bases from V and 6 bases from J, with 10 bases between. This CDR3 contains 14 residues. Germline CDR1 and CDR2: SGHAT and FQNNGV. DNA for the CDR3: TGTGCCAGCAGCTTAGAGGGGGTGAAGGATACGCAGTATTTT. Protein: CASSLEGVKDTQYF.

The chain has TRBV11-2 and TRBJ2-7; a weak D match, TRBD1 (5 bases). Trimming shortened V by 2 bases and J by 6 bases, and 11 bases separated the two germline ends. The CDR3 totals 13 residues. Germline values: CDR1 SGHAT, CDR2 FQNNGV. For the CDR3, the DNA is TGTGCCAGCAGCTTATTAGGGGCTGGCGAGCAGTACTTC. Residues: CASSLLGAGEQYF.